Given below is one TCR beta chain in context. The germline V and J ends were trimmed by 10 bases and 2 bases, with 18 bases remaining between them. The CDR3 covers 15 residues. Germline CDR1 and CDR2: MNHNS and SASEGT. This sample stems from a study of T cell changes during pregnancy in multiple sclerosis. Profiled with immunoSEQ multiplex PCR; TCRdb holds only in-frame clones, not every one. The sample lists 50,000 or so clones; 80% to 95% were seen once. The starting material was CD4+ T cells from peripheral blood mononuclear cells, obtained in the second trimester of pregnancy. The chain uses TRBV6-1 and TRBJ1-5; tentative D call: TRBD1 (6 bases). The receptor was derived from a female donor with multiple sclerosis, enrolled in a pregnancy study. This CDR3 is CATRGRTVRNQPQHF. CDR3 sequence (DNA): TGTGCCACCAGGGGCCGGACAGTCCGCAATCAGCCCCAGCATTTT.